This T cell receptor beta chain was captured by sequencing in a study of cytomegalovirus exposure and HLA in healthy donors. Worth noting for this clone: Its antigen is unknown.

This CDR3 has 13 amino acids. The germline V gene encodes CDR1 MNHEY and CDR2 SMNVEV (reference sequence). The V gene lost 5 bases and the J gene lost 4 bases, with 10 bases spanning the gap. The PCR used 60 Vbeta and 13 Jbeta primers. TCRdb keeps only in-frame clones here, not all; method: immunoSEQ multiplex PCR. The sample records some 130,000 clones, 80% being singletons. Study-wide points: In a later analysis, TCR beta V- and J-gene trimming showed a link to a missense DCLRE1C variant. Reports credit the classifier with highly specific, highly sensitive diagnosis of cytomegalovirus status.

Healthy bone marrow donors formed the donor group. Sequencing was performed on PBMCs. The receptor was isolated from a man aged 30 to 45 in good health and CMV-seronegative. The chain employs TRBV27 and TRBJ2-3, with D perhaps TRBD2 (5 bases). The CDR3 DNA sequence: TGTGCCAGCAGTCCCGGAGGAGCAGATACGCAGTATTTT. Translated: CASSPGGADTQYF.